This T cell receptor (beta chain) was found in a study of tumor and adjacent non-tumor tissue in lung cancer. A modified ARM-PCR protocol with three rounds of nested PCR amplified TCRbeta. TCRdb recomputed calls from the multiplex PCR reads with MiXCR, one row per CDR3 protein. The sample lists about 120,000 distinct CDR3 sequences, 84% occurring once. Germline V gives CDR1 SQVTM, CDR2 ANQGSEA. The CDR3 covers 16 residues. The template was RNA from unsorted bulk tissue. This TCR was sampled from a man in his 70s with non-small cell lung cancer. The specimen sequenced was lung tumor tissue. This chain connects TRBV29-1 to TRBJ1-2; D gene uncertain. The CDR3 DNA follows: TGCAACGTCGTCCCCGATCAATACTCGGGAGAAGATGGCTACACCTTC. This sequence encodes CNVVPDQYSGEDGYTF. The variable domain in full, with the rest retrieved from reference TRBV29-1 and TRBJ1-2, is SAVISQKPSRDICQRGTSLTIQCQVDSQVTMMFWYRQQPGQSLTLIATANQGSEATYESGFVIDKFPISRPNLTFSTLTVSNMSPEDSSIYLCNVVPDQYSGEDGYTFGSGTRLTVV.